These 25 T cell receptor beta chains came from one sample sequenced in a study of neoadjuvant anti-PD-1 for oral cavity cancer (dated by TCRdb to the early 2020s). Interpreted using the paper, the time point label stands for: before neoadjuvant nivolumab. The library was made by the immunoSEQ multiplex PCR assay. What TCRdb holds here is the immuneACCESS table cut down to in-frame rearrangements. Part of the clones is not present; checked against another copy, under half of the missing clones reflect an unresolved V gene, and the others are unexplained. The sample table contains about 12,000 clones; only one count was recorded for roughly three fifths of them. 2% to 3% of the sample lies in the top ten. This specimen consisted of PBMCs, obtained before nivolumab (anti-PD-1) treatment. The source is a person between 40 and 80 years old with oral cavity squamous cell carcinoma.

The rearrangement joins TRBV27 to TRBJ2-7, with 7 bases lining up with TRBD2. Germline V gene lookup returns CDR1 MNHEY and CDR2 SMNVEV (reference sequence). Trimming took 0 bases from V and 7 from J; bases not matched to a gene: 3. The CDR3 covers 13 residues. The CDR3 nucleotides read TGTGCCAGCAGTTTATCGATCGGGGGGGAGCAGTACTTC. The encoded protein is CASSLSIGGEQYF.

This clone was counted only a few times. This chain connects TRBV6-5 to TRBJ2-2, with 11 positions matching TRBD1. V lost 6 bases, J lost 3 bases, and 0 bases stayed unmatched. This CDR3 spans 14 amino acids. Per the germline V gene, CDR1 is MNHEY and CDR2 is SVGAGI. Here the CDR3 DNA reads TGTGCCAGCAGGGGACAGGGGGACACCGGGGAGCTGTTTTTT. This codes for CASRGQGDTGELFF.

This rearrangement joins TRBV5-6 to TRBJ1-5; tentatively, D is TRBD1 (5 bases). Trimming cost V 2 bases and J 3 bases, with 15 bases left between them. There are 16 residues in the CDR3. The germline CDR1 and CDR2 sequences are SGHDT and YYEEEE. The DNA for the CDR3 is TGTGCCAGCAGCTTTACCGGTCAGGGCTACAATCAGCCCCAGCATTTT. This encodes CASSFTGQGYNQPQHF.

In its sample, this clone was seen once. V gene TRBV5-1 combines with J gene TRBJ1-3; no firm D call. The CDR3 has 16 residues. The V end lost 3 bases, the J end lost 1 base, and 14 bases lay between the germline ends. Germline V CDR1 and CDR2: SGHRS, YFSETQ. The CDR3 bases are TGCGCCAGCAGCTCTACTCTTAGTCCTTCTGGAAACACCATATATTTT. The encoded protein is CASSSTLSPSGNTIYF.

This chain connects TRBV2 to TRBJ1-1, with D possibly being TRBD1 (5 bases). The germline V gene encodes CDR1 SNHLY and CDR2 FYNNEI. The CDR3 sequence is 14 residues long. With 7 bases removed from V and 1 base from J, the gap between germline ends came to 13 bases. The CDR3 nucleotides read TGTGCCAGCACAACGGGACTGCCGAACACTGAAGCTTTCTTT. Its protein product is CASTTGLPNTEAFF.

The chain combines TRBV2 with TRBJ2-5, with D unresolved. Germline lookup yields CDR1 SNHLY and CDR2 FYNNEI. The length of the CDR3 is 13 residues. V was clipped by 1 base and J by 4 bases, with 7 bases between them. The CDR3 sequence: CASSEDNGETQYF. DNA of the CDR3: TGTGCCAGCAGTGAAGATAACGGAGAGACCCAGTACTTC.

The V gene is TRBV9, the J gene TRBJ1-2; D is uncertain. Looked up from germline, CDR1 is SGDLS and CDR2 is YYNGEE. The CDR3 is 8 amino acids. V dropped 1 base and J dropped 13 bases, with 2 bases sitting between them. CDR3 sequence (DNA): TGTGCCAGCAGCGTATCCACCTTC. Amino acid sequence: CASSVSTF.

The V call is TRBV5-1, the J call TRBJ2-1; TRBD2 matches 9 bases. The V gene end was trimmed by 4 bases and the J gene end by 8 bases; junction bases not matched to a gene: 7. The CDR3 contains 14 residues. Per the germline V gene, CDR1 is SGHRS and CDR2 is YFSETQ. The CDR3 region is CASSLAGGTYEQFF. The DNA for the CDR3 is TGCGCCAGCAGCCTTGCGGGGGGGACCTATGAGCAGTTCTTC.

By sample fraction, this clone is medium-sized. The chain is built from TRBV29-1 and TRBJ2-2, with 12 bases that match TRBD1. The V segment lost 4 bases and the J segment 7 bases; nucleotides outside the gene matches: 4. Germline loops: CDR1 SQVTM, CDR2 ANQGSEA. This CDR3 has 14 residues. The chain's CDR3 is CSVAGQGAVGELFF. For the CDR3, the DNA is TGCAGCGTTGCGGGACAGGGGGCGGTCGGGGAGCTGTTTTTT.

The chain links TRBV6-5 to TRBJ2-1; 8 positions agree with TRBD1. From germline, CDR1 is MNHEY and CDR2 SVGAGI. V was clipped by 6 bases and J by 9 bases; unmatched bases: 4. CDR3 length: 12 amino acids. CDR3 sequence reads: CASRLDRGEQFF. CDR3 nucleotides: TGTGCCAGCAGACTTGACAGGGGTGAGCAGTTCTTC.

CDR3 coding DNA: TGTGCCAGCAGCGAGGGACAGGACTCTTCTAACTATGGCTACACCTTC. Translated, it gives CASSEGQDSSNYGYTF. The chain recombines TRBV9 with TRBJ1-2, with 8 bases aligning to TRBD1. The junction had 7 bases not matched to a gene; V was cut back by 3 bases and J by 0 bases. This CDR3 has 16 amino acids. Germline CDR1 is SGDLS and CDR2 is YYNGEE.

This rearrangement joins TRBV7-8 to TRBJ2-2, with 8 bases aligning to TRBD1. Germline lookup yields CDR1 SGHVS and CDR2 FQNEAQ. Trimming took 5 bases from V and 4 from J; bases not matched to a gene: 9. The CDR3 totals 16 residues. The CDR3 loop reads CASSSRQGPTTGELFF. The DNA for the CDR3 is TGTGCCAGCAGCAGCCGACAGGGGCCAACCACCGGGGAGCTGTTTTTT.

Only a few counts were recorded for this clone. The genes are TRBV27 and TRBJ1-6; no firm D call. The CDR3 length is 15 residues. The ends were cut back, 6 bases at V and 7 bases at J, with 16 bases in the middle. The germline V gene has CDR1 MNHEY and CDR2 SMNVEV (reference sequence). The CDR3 loop reads CASRLTDGRNSPLHF. In DNA form, the CDR3 reads TGTGCCAGCAGACTAACAGACGGGAGGAATTCACCCCTCCACTTT.

The chain links TRBV5-4 to TRBJ2-7; D might be TRBD1 (6 bases). Per germline, CDR1 SGHNT and CDR2 YYREEE (reference sequence). CDR3 length equals 14 residues. V shed 2 bases and J shed 2 bases, with 11 bases lying between them. Written as DNA, the CDR3 is TGTGCCAGCAGCTTCATCACAGGGACCTACGAGCAGTACTTC. Its protein is CASSFITGTYEQYF.

The CDR3 DNA sequence: TGTGCCAGCAGCTTAGTACAGACCCCCAGGGAGCAGTACTTC. Translation: CASSLVQTPREQYF. The genes are TRBV7-8 and TRBJ2-7; no clear D gene. The CDR3 spans 14 residues. CDR1 and CDR2 (germline): SGHVS, FQNEAQ. The V end was cut by 1 base, the J end by 7 bases, with 14 bases between.

The CDR3 bases are TGTGCCAGCAGCCAAGCAGGGGGTTCGAACACTGAAGCTTTCTTT. Translating it yields CASSQAGGSNTEAFF. This chain joins TRBV14 and TRBJ1-1; 7 nucleotides agree with TRBD1. The CDR3 consists of 15 residues. V gave up 1 base and J gave up 1 base; unmatched junction bases: 3. Germline CDR1 SGHDN, CDR2 FVKESK.

The chain employs TRBV29-1 and TRBJ1-3, with D hard to call. From germline, CDR1 is SQVTM and CDR2 ANQGSEA. The V end lost 4 bases, the J end lost 6 bases, and 10 bases lay between the germline ends. The CDR3 sequence is 12 residues long. The CDR3 DNA reads as TGCAGCGTTGTTGGCAGCCTAAACACCATATATTTT. Encoded protein: CSVVGSLNTIYF.

This rearrangement joins TRBV20-1 to TRBJ2-7; perhaps TRBD1 as D (6 bases). The length of the CDR3 is 11 residues. Germline CDR1 DFQATT, CDR2 SNEGSKA (reference sequence). V was pared by 4 bases and J by 6 bases, with 10 bases between. The CDR3 DNA reads TGCAGTGCTACGCAGGGGTTCGAGCAGTACTTC. Encoded protein: CSATQGFEQYF.

This sequence joins TRBV7-8 and TRBJ2-5, with 8 bases lining up with TRBD2. The tail of the sequence fits TRBJ2-7 better, so the J call may be wrong. The CDR3 totals 16 residues. CDR1 is SGHVS, CDR2 FQNEAQ, per germline. CDR3 protein: CASSPLAGRRGHEQYF. As DNA, the CDR3 is TGTGCCAGCAGCCCCCTAGCGGGCCGGAGGGGACACGAGCAGTACTTC.

This chain connects TRBV15 to TRBJ1-6; 7 bases agree with TRBD1. V was clipped by 0 bases and J by 10 bases; unmatched bases: 12. CDR3 size: 17 residues. Germline V gene data show CDR1 as LNHNV and CDR2 as YYDKDF (reference sequence). The CDR3 spells CATSRDYPGGAGSPLHF. The CDR3 nucleotides are TGTGCCACCAGCAGAGACTACCCAGGGGGGGCAGGGTCACCCCTCCACTTT.

The genes are TRBV5-4 and TRBJ1-6, with TRBD1 identical over 8 bases. Germline CDR1 SGHNT, CDR2 YYREEE (reference sequence). The CDR3 spans 16 residues. The trim removed 4 bases at V and 10 bases at J, leaving 13 bases unmatched. CDR3 nucleotide sequence: TGTGCCAGCAGCGCACTGCAGGGGGCGGCCGGGTCACCCCTCCACTTT. It codes for CASSALQGAAGSPLHF.

The chain links TRBV6-5 to TRBJ1-5, with a weak D call TRBD1 (5 bases). The CDR3 runs 16 residues. The V end was cut by 3 bases, the J end by 1 base, with 13 bases between. Germline assignment: CDR1 MNHEY and CDR2 SVGAGI. CDR3 coding DNA: TGTGCCAGCAGTTATCGGCCAGGGACGAGCAATCAGCCCCAGCATTTT. This sequence encodes CASSYRPGTSNQPQHF.

This sequence joins TRBV2 and TRBJ1-1, with TRBD1 matching over 7 bases. With 4 bases clipped from V and 4 bases from J, the junction kept 6 bases outside the gene matches. Germline V lookup: CDR1 SNHLY, CDR2 FYNNEI. CDR3 length equals 14 residues. CDR3 nucleotide sequence: TGTGCCAGCAGTGGACAGGGAAGTGGCACTGAAGCTTTCTTT. Translation gives CASSGQGSGTEAFF.

This sequence joins TRBV10-2 and TRBJ1-1; D is ambiguous. The CDR3 has 12 residues. CDR1 and CDR2 (germline): WSHSY, SAAADI. V was trimmed by 3 bases and J by 8 bases, leaving 10 bases between them. CDR3 sequence (DNA): TGCGCCAGCAGTGAATCAGGTTTAGAAGCTTTCTTT. This translates into CASSESGLEAFF.

The chain uses TRBV27 and TRBJ1-1, with 9 bases matching TRBD1. CDR1 MNHEY and CDR2 SMNVEV come from the germline V gene (reference sequence). The V gene end was trimmed by 7 bases and the J gene end by 5 bases; junction bases not matched to a gene: 8. There are 14 residues in the CDR3. CDR3 loop: CASKLQGARTEAFF. The CDR3 DNA sequence: TGTGCCAGCAAGCTACAGGGGGCGCGTACTGAAGCTTTCTTT.